Listed below are T cell receptor beta chains from one sample, sequenced in a study of T cell responses to AZD1222 COVID-19 vaccine. Here immunoSEQ multiplex PCR was the method, and the copy in TCRdb shows in-frame clones only, minus some. The table shows some 88,000 clones, with about 92% occurring only once. The sample in question was peripheral blood, obtained on day 0 of AZD1222 vaccination. Receptors originate from an adult in good health. Both conserved end residues are part of each CDR3. A D gene is named only where the DNA matches it firmly. Clone size appears in some rows only: once, few, many, or a class for an expanded clone.

d_call | j_call | clone_size | v_call | cdr3_aa | cdr3_nt
NA | TRBJ2-3 | NA | TRBV27 | CASGRNTQYF | TGTGCCAGCGGGAGAAATACGCAGTATTTT
TRBD1 | TRBJ2-1 | NA | TRBV28 | CASSPMTGNEQFF | TGTGCCAGCAGTCCTATGACAGGGAATGAGCAGTTCTTC
NA | TRBJ1-4 | NA | TRBV27 | CASSTAGAENEKLFF | TGTGCCAGCAGTACGGCCGGGGCAGAAAATGAAAAACTGTTTTTT
NA | TRBJ1-3 | once | TRBV2 | CASSDQGNTIYF | TGTGCCAGCAGTGACCAGGGAAACACCATATATTTT
NA | TRBJ2-2 | NA | TRBV21-1 | CASSSRDLNTGELFF | TGTGCCAGCAGCAGCCGGGACCTTAACACCGGGGAGCTGTTTTTT
TRBD2 | TRBJ2-7 | NA | TRBV6-2/TRBV6-3 | CASSFTSGRNEQYF | TGTGCCAGCAGTTTTACTAGCGGGAGAAACGAGCAGTACTTC
TRBD1 | TRBJ1-5 | NA | TRBV19 | CASKRGQGVHQPQHF | TGTGCCAGTAAACGGGGACAGGGGGTCCATCAGCCCCAGCATTTT
NA | TRBJ1-1 | NA | TRBV6-5 | CASSLRLGRAEAFF | TGTGCCAGCAGCTTGAGGCTCGGGCGAGCTGAAGCTTTCTTT
TRBD2 | TRBJ2-7 | NA | TRBV28 | CASRGTSGNYEQYF | TGTGCCAGCAGAGGGACTAGCGGGAACTACGAGCAGTACTTC
NA | TRBJ2-7 | NA | TRBV28 | CASSRTAQIRNF | TGTGCCAGCAGCCGCACGGCGCAGATTCGCAACTTC
NA | TRBJ2-3 | once | TRBV5-1 | CASSLEPAGSSTDTQYF | TGCGCCAGCAGCTTGGAGCCCGCCGGGTCTAGCACAGATACGCAGTATTTT
NA | TRBJ1-6 | NA | TRBV7-8 | CASSPAGAYNSPLHF | TGTGCCAGCAGCCCAGCCGGGGCTTATAATTCACCCCTCCACTTT
NA | TRBJ1-1 | few | TRBV29-1 | CSVDVGNTEAFF | TGCAGCGTTGACGTCGGGAACACTGAAGCTTTCTTT
NA | TRBJ1-5 | few | TRBV9 | CASSVDQGQPQHF | TGTGCCAGCAGCGTAGATCAGGGCCAGCCCCAGCATTTT
TRBD1 | TRBJ1-1 | few | TRBV6-5 | CASSEDRYTEAFF | TGTGCCAGCAGCGAGGACAGGTACACTGAAGCTTTCTTT
NA | TRBJ2-6 | NA | TRBV7-9 | CASSLDSGANVLTF | TGTGCCAGCAGCTTAGACTCTGGGGCCAACGTCCTGACTTTC
NA | TRBJ1-4 | NA | TRBV5-5 | CASSETPGTGNEKLFF | TGTGCCAGCAGCGAAACACCCGGGACGGGGAATGAAAAACTGTTTTTT
NA | TRBJ2-7 | NA | TRBV5-6 | CASSLLGGEQYF | TGTGCCAGCAGCTTGTTAGGTGGCGAGCAGTACTTC
NA | TRBJ1-5 | NA | TRBV7-2 | CASSFIGSNQPQHF | TGTGCCAGCAGCTTTATTGGTAGCAATCAGCCCCAGCATTTT
NA | TRBJ2-1 | NA | TRBV3-1/TRBV3-2 | CASSQDLAYNEQFF | TGTGCCAGCAGCCAAGATCTAGCTTACAATGAGCAGTTCTTC
NA | TRBJ2-3 | NA | TRBV13 | CASSLASTDTQYF | TGTGCCAGCAGTCTAGCGAGCACAGATACGCAGTATTTT
NA | TRBJ2-2 | NA | TRBV10-3 | CAISEGALTTGELFF | TGTGCCATCAGTGAAGGGGCACTTACCACCGGGGAGCTGTTTTTT
TRBD1 | TRBJ1-1 | NA | TRBV24-1 | CATSGGTGYGTEAFF | TGTGCCACCAGTGGTGGGACAGGGTATGGGACTGAAGCTTTCTTT
NA | TRBJ2-1 | NA | TRBV11-2 | CASSPYNEQFF | TGTGCCAGCAGCCCGTACAATGAGCAGTTCTTC
TRBD1 | TRBJ2-1 | medium-sized | TRBV5-6 | CASSLGDRGYNEQFF | TGTGCCAGCAGCTTGGGGGACAGGGGCTACAATGAGCAGTTCTTC
NA | TRBJ2-1 | once | TRBV4-3 | CASSQERLSYNEQFF | TGCGCCAGCAGCCAAGAACGGCTCTCCTACAATGAGCAGTTCTTC
NA | TRBJ2-1 | NA | TRBV5-1 | CASSLGTWEGGYNEQFF | TGCGCCAGCAGCTTGGGCACCTGGGAGGGGGGCTACAATGAGCAGTTCTTC
NA | TRBJ2-1 | NA | TRBV24-1 | CATSDGGRGGLNNEQFF | TGTGCCACCAGTGATGGAGGCAGGGGGGGGCTCAACAATGAGCAGTTCTTC
NA | TRBJ1-6 | NA | TRBV5-8 | CASSLAADEYNSPLHF | TGTGCCAGCAGCTTGGCGGCAGACGAGTATAATTCACCCCTCCACTTT
TRBD2 | TRBJ2-3 | NA | TRBV5-4 | CASSSKTSGSTDTQYF | TGTGCCAGCAGCTCTAAAACTAGCGGGAGTACAGATACGCAGTATTTT
TRBD1 | TRBJ1-2 | few | TRBV30 | CAWSVYGTGKGYTF | TGTGCCTGGAGTGTATACGGGACAGGGAAGGGCTACACCTTC
NA | TRBJ2-2 | NA | TRBV7-8 | CASSPSRSPATGELFF | TGTGCCAGCAGTCCATCGCGCAGTCCAGCCACCGGGGAGCTGTTTTTT
NA | TRBJ2-2 | once | TRBV27 | CASNGRPSSNTGELFF | TGTGCCAGCAACGGGCGTCCCTCTTCGAACACCGGGGAGCTGTTTTTT
NA | TRBJ2-1 | NA | TRBV13 | CASSLRHSSYNEQFF | TGTGCCAGCAGCTTGCGTCATAGCTCCTACAATGAGCAGTTCTTC
TRBD1 | TRBJ1-1 | NA | TRBV5-1 | CASSPRTGGNTEAFF | TGCGCCAGCAGCCCTCGGACAGGGGGGAACACTGAAGCTTTCTTT
NA | TRBJ2-7 | once | TRBV7-9 | CASSFGLSYEQYF | TGTGCCAGCAGCTTTGGACTATCCTACGAGCAGTACTTC
TRBD1 | TRBJ2-3 | NA | TRBV28 | CASSQQGEDSTDTQYF | TGTGCCAGCAGTCAACAGGGGGAGGACAGCACAGATACGCAGTATTTT
NA | TRBJ2-3 | NA | TRBV28 | CASSLWDRPDTQYF | TGTGCCAGCAGTTTATGGGACCGTCCGGATACGCAGTATTTT
NA | TRBJ2-2 | NA | TRBV19 | CATWGGELFF | TGTGCCACCTGGGGCGGGGAGCTGTTTTTT
NA | TRBJ1-1 | NA | TRBV10-3 | CAISDTGTHTEAFF | TGTGCCATCAGTGATACAGGGACCCACACTGAAGCTTTCTTT
TRBD1 | TRBJ1-3 | NA | TRBV9 | CASSVGTGHLGNTIYF | TGTGCCAGCAGCGTAGGGACAGGCCACCTTGGAAACACCATATATTTT
TRBD2 | TRBJ2-7 | NA | TRBV28 | CASSRGLARYEQYF | TGTGCCAGCAGCCGGGGACTAGCGAGGTACGAGCAGTACTTC
NA | TRBJ1-4 | NA | TRBV7-2 | CASSLRQVSNEKLFF | TGTGCCAGCAGCTTACGACAGGTCTCCAATGAAAAACTGTTTTTT
NA | TRBJ2-1 | once | TRBV24-1 | CATSAPPHTNEQFF | TGTGCCACCAGTGCGCCACCTCATACCAATGAGCAGTTCTTC